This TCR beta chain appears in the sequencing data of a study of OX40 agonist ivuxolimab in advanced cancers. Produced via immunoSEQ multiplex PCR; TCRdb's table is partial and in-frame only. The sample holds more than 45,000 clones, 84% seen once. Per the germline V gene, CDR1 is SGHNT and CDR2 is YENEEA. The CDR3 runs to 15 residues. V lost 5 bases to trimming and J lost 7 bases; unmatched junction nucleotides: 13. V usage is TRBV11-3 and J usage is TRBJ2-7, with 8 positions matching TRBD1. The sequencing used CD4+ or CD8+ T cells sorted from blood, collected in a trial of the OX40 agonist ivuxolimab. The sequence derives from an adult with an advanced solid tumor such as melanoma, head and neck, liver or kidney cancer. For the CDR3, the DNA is TGTGCCAGCAGCCCCCGGGACAGGTACGGCCGGGAGCAGTACTTC. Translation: CASSPRDRYGREQYF.